This section outlines one TCR beta chain sequence together with its context. Original handling: By means of reference gene primer amplification, nucleated cell counts were estimated. Clones were read by immunoSEQ multiplex PCR, and TCRdb kept only the in-frame ones, dropping some. D and trimming come from the DNA, and the V and J calls and clone size come from that table. Of a few hundred thousand clones in the sample, roughly 80% are singletons; the top ten hold under 5.5%. This specimen comes from a study of blood T cell repertoires in COVID-19. Turning to the study itself: Samples representing acute and convalescent COVID-19 were sourced from the United States, Italy and Spain. In each case, the material was cDNA or gDNA derived from T cells, B-cell-depleted T cells, or PBMCs.

Germline values: CDR1 SGHRS, CDR2 YFSETQ. The CDR3 is 15 residues long. V was shortened by 5 bases and J by 0 bases, with 13 bases between the two germline ends. The rearrangement joins TRBV5-1 to TRBJ2-3, with TRBD2 as a possible D gene (6 bases). Sequencing used peripheral blood. This TCR was sampled from a man in his fifties or sixties who had recovered from COVID-19. CDR3 sequence: CASSQRAGSTDTQYF. The CDR3 bases are TGCGCCAGCAGTCAAAGGGCGGGAAGCACAGATACGCAGTATTTT.